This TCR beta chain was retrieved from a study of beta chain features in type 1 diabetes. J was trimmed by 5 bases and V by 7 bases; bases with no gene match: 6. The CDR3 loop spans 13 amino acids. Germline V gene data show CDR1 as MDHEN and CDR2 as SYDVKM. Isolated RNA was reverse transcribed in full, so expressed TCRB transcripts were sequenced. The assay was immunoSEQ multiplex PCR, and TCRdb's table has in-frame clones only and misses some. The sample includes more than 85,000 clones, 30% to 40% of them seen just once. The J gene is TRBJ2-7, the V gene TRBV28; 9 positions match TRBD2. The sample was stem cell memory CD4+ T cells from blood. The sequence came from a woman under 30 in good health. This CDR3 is CASISGRIHEQYF. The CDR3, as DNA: TGTGCCAGCATCAGCGGGAGGATCCACGAGCAGTACTTC.